The rows below give T cell receptor beta chains drawn from one sample of a study of T-cell reconstitution after alpha-beta-depleted transplantation in children. Via MiXCR, TCRdb re-called the PCR reads, giving one row per CDR3 protein. The profile shows over 100,000 distinct CDR3 sequences, about 6% of them singletons. Here the sequenced sample was PBMCs, mostly from graft donor cells, taken 60 days after TCRalphabeta/CD19-depleted stem cell transplant. Receptors were obtained from a female patient between 2 and 15 years old who had a stem cell transplant for Fanconi anemia, so the T cells may come from the graft donor. Both conserved end residues are part of each CDR3. The order of the fields is V gene, D gene, clone size, J gene, CDR3 protein, CDR3 DNA. D genes are given only for firm matches. A row's size may be missing; if present it is once, few, many or a size class.

V: TRBV20-1
D: .
size: many
J: TRBJ2-1
CDR3: CSARATIYNEQFF
DNA: TGCAGTGCTAGAGCAACTATTTACAATGAGCAGTTCTTC

V: TRBV7-3
D: TRBD2
size: many
J: TRBJ2-5
CDR3: CASSLLAEETQYF
DNA: TGTGCCAGCAGCTTACTAGCGGAAGAGACCCAGTACTTC

V: TRBV11-2
D: .
size: medium-sized
J: TRBJ1-2
CDR3: CASSLDLRANYGYTF
DNA: TGTGCCAGCAGCTTAGATCTGAGAGCTAACTATGGCTACACCTTC

V: TRBV7-3
D: .
size: many
J: TRBJ2-3
CDR3: CASSLERGDTQYF
DNA: TGTGCCAGCAGCCTCGAAAGGGGGGATACGCAGTATTTT

V: TRBV7-2
D: .
size: .
J: TRBJ1-3
CDR3: CASSLSPTSGNTIYF
DNA: TGTGCCAGCAGCTTATCCCCGACTTCTGGAAACACCATATATTTT

V: TRBV7-3
D: .
size: .
J: TRBJ2-7
CDR3: CASSLSPGPTDEQYF
DNA: TGTGCCAGCAGCTTATCCCCGGGACCAACAGACGAGCAGTACTTC

V: TRBV20-1
D: .
size: .
J: TRBJ2-4
CDR3: CSARENGVLKNIQYF
DNA: TGCAGTGCTAGAGAAAATGGAGTGTTGAAAAACATTCAGTACTTC

V: TRBV12-3/TRBV12-4
D: TRBD1
size: .
J: TRBJ2-3
CDR3: CASSKIRDRRTDTQYF
DNA: TGTGCCAGCAGCAAAATCAGGGACAGACGCACAGATACGCAGTATTTT

V: TRBV20-1
D: TRBD2
size: many
J: TRBJ2-2
CDR3: CSARGILAVTGELFF
DNA: TGCAGTGCTAGAGGGATACTAGCGGTCACCGGGGAGCTGTTTTTT

V: TRBV7-2
D: .
size: many
J: TRBJ2-5
CDR3: CASSLGSGLETQYF
DNA: TGTGCCAGCAGCTTAGGTTCAGGCTTAGAGACCCAGTACTTC

V: TRBV5-5
D: .
size: .
J: TRBJ2-1
CDR3: CASSFPERSYNERFF
DNA: TGTGCCAGCAGCTTCCCCGAGCGGTCCTACAATGAGCGGTTCTTC

V: TRBV7-2
D: TRBD1
size: .
J: TRBJ2-7
CDR3: CASSLAVGTGIYEQYF
DNA: TGTGCCAGCAGCTTAGCTGTAGGGACAGGGATCTACGAGCAGTACTTC

V: TRBV5-1
D: TRBD2
size: many
J: TRBJ2-1
CDR3: CASSGRTSGYSYNEQFF
DNA: TGCGCCAGCAGCGGGAGGACTAGCGGATACTCCTACAATGAGCAGTTCTTC

V: TRBV5-1
D: .
size: many
J: TRBJ2-1
CDR3: CASSLLGAQGQFF
DNA: TGCGCCAGCAGCTTGCTGGGGGCGCAAGGGCAGTTCTTC

V: TRBV7-2
D: TRBD2
size: many
J: TRBJ2-7
CDR3: CASSLAAGANSYEQYF
DNA: TGTGCCAGCAGCTTAGCAGCGGGGGCCAACTCCTACGAGCAGTACTTC

V: TRBV20-1
D: .
size: .
J: TRBJ2-3
CDR3: CSARQDPTDTQYF
DNA: TGCAGTGCTAGGCAAGATCCCACAGATACGCAGTATTTT